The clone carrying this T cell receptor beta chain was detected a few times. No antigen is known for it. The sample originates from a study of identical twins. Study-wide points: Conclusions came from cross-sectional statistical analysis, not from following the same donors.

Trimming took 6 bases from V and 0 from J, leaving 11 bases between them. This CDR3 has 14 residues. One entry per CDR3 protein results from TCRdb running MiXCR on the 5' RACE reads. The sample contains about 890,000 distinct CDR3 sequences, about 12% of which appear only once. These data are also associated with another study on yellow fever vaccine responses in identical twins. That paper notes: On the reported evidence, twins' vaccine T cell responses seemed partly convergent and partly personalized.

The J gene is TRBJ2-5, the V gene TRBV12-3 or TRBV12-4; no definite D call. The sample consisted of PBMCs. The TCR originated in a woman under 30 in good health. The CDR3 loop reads CASRPGPDQETQYF. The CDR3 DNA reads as TGTGCCAGCAGGCCCGGACCAGACCAAGAGACCCAGTACTTC.